The 21 T cell receptor beta chains below all came from one sample that was sequenced in a study of T cell responses to AZD1222 COVID-19 vaccine. Here immunoSEQ multiplex PCR was the method, and the copy in TCRdb shows in-frame clones only, minus some. In the table there are 95,000 to 150,000 clones, approximately 90% of which are singletons. Sequenced here: peripheral blood, sampled on day 0 of AZD1222 vaccination. The receptors were gathered from an adult in good health.

This clone was detected only once. V usage is TRBV6-5 and J usage is TRBJ2-1; no definite D call. The CDR3 covers 11 residues. Germline V CDR1 and CDR2: MNHEY, SVGAGI. With 8 bases removed from V and 8 bases from J, the gap between germline ends came to 10 bases. CDR3 residues: CASVGYHEQFF. The CDR3 DNA is TGTGCCAGCGTAGGGTATCATGAGCAGTTCTTC.

The rearrangement uses TRBV18 and TRBJ1-5; 7 nucleotides match TRBD1. Germline CDR1 is KGHSH and CDR2 is LQKENI. V lost 2 bases and J lost 3; bases outside the gene matches: 10. The CDR3 runs 17 residues. CDR3: CASSPINRDSPNQPQHF. In DNA form, the CDR3 reads TGTGCCAGCTCACCAATCAACCGGGACAGCCCCAATCAGCCCCAGCATTTT.

The J gene is TRBJ1-1, the V gene TRBV10-3, with TRBD1 identical over 10 bases. The CDR3 has 13 amino acids. The V and J ends lost 7 bases and 6 bases, in that order; junction bases with no gene match: 5. Germline V gene data show CDR1 as ENHRY and CDR2 as SYGVKD. The CDR3 nucleotides are TGTGCCATCACCAAAGGACAGGGGGCTGAAGCTTTCTTT. This codes for CAITKGQGAEAFF.

The gene calls are TRBV12-2 and TRBJ1-2; the table calls TRBD1, which could not be checked here. TRBV12-2 is a known pseudogene. This CDR3 comprises 17 residues. The CDR3: CASRLEVPGTANYGYTF. DNA for the CDR3: TGTGCAAGTCGCTTGGAGGTACCCGGGACAGCTAACTATGGCTACACCTTC.

The chain links TRBV28 to TRBJ1-6; D not certain. CDR1 is MDHEN and CDR2 is SYDVKM in the germline V gene. This CDR3 spans 12 amino acids. Trimming removed 3 bases at V and 13 bases at J, with 10 bases between. Written as DNA, the CDR3 is TGTGCCAGCAGTTTCCGGGGATTGCCCCTCCACTTT. It yields the protein CASSFRGLPLHF.

J is TRBJ2-1 and V is TRBV2; possibly TRBD2 for D (6 bases). V lost 2 bases to trimming and J lost 5 bases, with 13 bases between them. CDR1 and CDR2 from the germline V gene are SNHLY and FYNNEI. The CDR3 is 15 residues long. The CDR3 here is CASSEKASANNEQFF. The CDR3 DNA reads TGTGCCAGCAGTGAAAAGGCTAGCGCTAACAATGAGCAGTTCTTC.

CDR3 in amino acids: CASSSPREGNYGYTF. Here the CDR3 DNA reads TGTGCCAGTAGTTCCCCCCGGGAAGGAAACTATGGCTACACCTTC. The rearrangement links TRBV19 to TRBJ1-2; no firm D call. The V end was cut by 5 bases, the J end by 2 bases, with 15 bases between. Per germline, CDR1 LNHDA and CDR2 SQIVND (reference sequence). The CDR3 runs 15 residues.

The chain combines TRBV19 with TRBJ1-2; D gene unclear. The ends were cut back, 4 bases at V and 6 bases at J, with 6 bases in the middle. This CDR3 is 11 amino acids long. CDR1 and CDR2 (germline): LNHDA, SQIVND (reference sequence). CDR3 in DNA: TGTGCCAGTAGTAGTTTCGATGGCTACACCTTC. The encoded protein is CASSSFDGYTF.

The chain uses TRBV10-1 and TRBJ2-7; perhaps TRBD1 as D (6 bases). The CDR3 length is 14 residues. The ends were cut back, 3 bases at V and 3 bases at J, with 12 bases in the middle. The V gene's germline CDR1 is WNHNN and CDR2 SYGVQD (reference sequence). CDR3 residues: CASSDARGIYEQYF. DNA for the CDR3: TGCGCCAGCAGTGACGCCAGGGGAATCTACGAGCAGTACTTC.

The chain combines TRBV4-1 with TRBJ2-1; 7 positions agree with TRBD2. Unmatched junction bases numbered 7, after V lost 2 bases and J lost 3 bases. The CDR3 spans 16 residues. Germline V gives CDR1 MGHRA, CDR2 YSYEKL. The CDR3 DNA is TGCGCCAGCAGCCAAACGGGAACTAGCGTCTACAATGAGCAGTTCTTC. Amino acids: CASSQTGTSVYNEQFF.

The genes are TRBV28 and TRBJ1-5; D is ambiguous. The CDR3 spans 13 residues. The germline V and J ends were trimmed by 5 bases and 2 bases, with 7 bases remaining between them. Germline loops: CDR1 MDHEN, CDR2 SYDVKM. CDR3 DNA sequence: TGTGCCAGCAGTCTCCCAGGCAATCAGCCCCAGCATTTT. Translation: CASSLPGNQPQHF. Based on the CDR3 plus reference TRBV28 and TRBJ1-5, the full variable domain is DVKVTQSSRYLVKRTGEKVFLECVQDMDHENMFWYRQDPGLGLRLIYFSYDVKMKEKGDIPEGYSVSREKKERFSLILESASTNQTSMYLCASSLPGNQPQHFGDGTRLSIL.

The chain links TRBV30 to TRBJ2-3, with D unresolved. Trimming removed 3 bases from V and 1 base from J, with 17 bases in between. Germline CDR1 GTSNPN, CDR2 SVGIG (reference sequence). The CDR3 totals 16 residues. CDR3 in DNA: TGTGCCTGGAGCCCGCCCTTACCTACCCGCACAGATACGCAGTATTTT. Protein sequence: CAWSPPLPTRTDTQYF.

The chain joins TRBV13 to TRBJ1-1; 8 bases match TRBD1. Germline CDR1 reads PRHDT; CDR2 reads FYEKMQ (reference sequence). This CDR3 has 16 residues. Trimming at V came to 5 bases and at J to 0 bases, leaving 8 bases not matched to a gene. CDR3 bases: TGTGCCAGCAGCGGCACGACAGGGGTGGTGAACACTGAAGCTTTCTTT. Translation: CASSGTTGVVNTEAFF.

The chain uses TRBV7-3 and TRBJ1-2, with TRBD1 identical over 9 bases. The CDR3 extends over 15 amino acids. V shed 5 bases and J 2 bases; nucleotides not matched to a gene: 6. The germline V gene encodes CDR1 SGHTA and CDR2 FQGTGA. For the CDR3, the DNA is TGTGCCAGCAGCACGACAGGGGGTGGAAACTATGGCTACACCTTC. Protein sequence: CASSTTGGGNYGYTF.

This rearrangement joins TRBV19 to TRBJ1-6; 8 nucleotides match TRBD1. CDR3 length equals 15 residues. V lost 6 bases to trimming and J lost 5 bases; unmatched junction nucleotides: 6. The germline V gene has CDR1 LNHDA and CDR2 SQIVND (reference sequence). The CDR3 here is CASSPTGADNSPLHF. DNA for the CDR3: TGTGCCAGTAGCCCGACAGGGGCAGATAATTCACCCCTCCACTTT.

The chain carries TRBV6-5 and TRBJ1-1, with TRBD1 identical over 8 bases. The V segment lost 2 bases and the J segment 5 bases; nucleotides outside the gene matches: 7. The CDR3 consists of 15 residues. In germline, CDR1 is MNHEY, CDR2 SVGAGI. DNA of the CDR3: TGTGCCAGCAGTTACAAGTCAACAGGGGGGACTGAAGCTTTCTTT. Its translation is CASSYKSTGGTEAFF.

The gene calls are TRBV6-4 and TRBJ2-3; no clear D gene. Trimming took off 5 bases at V and 4 bases at J, with 10 bases between the two ends. From germline, CDR1 is MRHNA and CDR2 SNTAGT. This CDR3 spans 13 amino acids. The CDR3 loop is CASSRETADTQYF. The CDR3, as DNA: TGTGCCAGCAGTCGTGAGACGGCAGATACGCAGTATTTT.

The gene calls are TRBV19 and TRBJ2-4; D possibly corresponds to TRBD1 (6 bases). Germline assignment: CDR1 LNHDA and CDR2 SQIVND (reference sequence). V lost 4 bases and J lost 0, with 16 bases in between. The CDR3 runs 17 residues. The CDR3 loop reads CASSRSGGQLAKNIQYF. The CDR3 DNA is TGTGCCAGTAGTAGATCAGGCGGACAGCTAGCCAAAAACATTCAGTACTTC.

The chain recombines TRBV11-2 with TRBJ2-3, with 9 bases aligning to TRBD2. The V gene's germline CDR1 is SGHAT and CDR2 FQNNGV. Trimming removed 6 bases from V and 3 bases from J; junction bases left unmatched: 1. The CDR3 runs to 13 residues. The CDR3 loop reads CASRTSGTDTQYF. The CDR3 DNA is TGTGCCAGCAGAACTAGCGGGACAGATACGCAGTATTTT.

This chain joins TRBV2 and TRBJ1-1; D is possibly TRBD1 (5 bases). Germline V CDR1 and CDR2: SNHLY, FYNNEI. V dropped 7 bases and J dropped 4 bases, with 10 bases sitting between them. This CDR3 spans 12 amino acids. CDR3 sequence reads: CASMGGSTEAFF. CDR3 bases: TGTGCCAGCATGGGGGGGTCCACTGAAGCTTTCTTT.

The chain carries TRBV18 and TRBJ1-4, with D hard to call. V was clipped by 5 bases and J by 3 bases, with 7 bases between them. The CDR3 extends over 13 amino acids. The germline V gene encodes CDR1 KGHSH and CDR2 LQKENI. Written as DNA, the CDR3 is TGTGCCAGCTCAGTAATCTCTAATGAAAAACTGTTTTTT. Amino acids: CASSVISNEKLFF.